Below, 3 T cell receptor beta chains from the same sample are listed, as sequenced in a study of technical replicates of blood from a few donors (dated 2017 in TCRdb). Library method: the immunoSEQ multiplex PCR assay. The source is immuneACCESS, and TCRdb retained only in-frame sequences with V and J called. Part of the clones is not carried over; for the studies checked, unresolved V genes explain less than half of this, and the remainder is unexplained. Counted in this sample were about 89,000 clones; roughly 94% of them appeared once. 0.2% to 0.25% of the sample is taken by the ten largest. Input material: T cells isolated from PBMCs. All receptors derive from a human donor in good health.

This chain uses TRBV7-9 with TRBJ2-1; D might be TRBD1 (5 bases). The germline CDR1 and CDR2 sequences are SEHNR and FQNEAQ (reference sequence). V lost 3 bases, J lost 8 bases, and 20 bases lay in between. This CDR3 region has 16 residues. The CDR3 here is CASSFMMGLDIDEQFF. The CDR3 nucleotides read TGTGCCAGCAGCTTCATGATGGGGCTAGATATCGATGAGCAGTTCTTC.

The rearrangement joins TRBV6-6 to TRBJ1-4; weak D call: TRBD1 (5 bases). The V gene's germline CDR1 is MNHNY and CDR2 SVGAGI (reference sequence). V was clipped by 2 bases and J by 13 bases, with 20 bases between them. This CDR3 is 15 amino acids long. The CDR3 protein is CASSYGQGHQWRLFF. The CDR3 nucleotides are TGTGCCAGCAGTTACGGGCAGGGCCATCAATGGCGACTGTTTTTT.

The chain recombines TRBV7-7 with TRBJ2-2; no clear D. V dropped 3 bases and J dropped 3 bases, with 8 bases sitting between them. The CDR3 is 14 amino acids. CDR1 and CDR2 (germline): SSHAT, FNYEAQ (reference sequence). CDR3 nucleotides: TGTGCCAGCAGCTTCGAGAGAGACACCGGGGAGCTGTTTTTT. This encodes CASSFERDTGELFF.